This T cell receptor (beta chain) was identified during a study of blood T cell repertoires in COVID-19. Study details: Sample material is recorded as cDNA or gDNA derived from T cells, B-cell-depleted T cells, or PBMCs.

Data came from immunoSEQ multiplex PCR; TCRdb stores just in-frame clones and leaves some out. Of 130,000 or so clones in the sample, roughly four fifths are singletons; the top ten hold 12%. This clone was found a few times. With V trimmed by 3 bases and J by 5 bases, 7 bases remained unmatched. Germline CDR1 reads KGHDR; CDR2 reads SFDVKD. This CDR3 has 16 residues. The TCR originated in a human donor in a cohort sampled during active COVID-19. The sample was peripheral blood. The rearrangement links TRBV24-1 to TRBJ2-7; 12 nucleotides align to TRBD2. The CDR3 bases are TGTGCCACCAGTGATGAATCGACTAGCGGGGGCGACGAGCAGTACTTC. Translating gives CATSDESTSGGDEQYF.